One sample yielded the 20 T cell receptor beta chains listed below, sequenced in a study of T cell changes during pregnancy in multiple sclerosis. Assay: immunoSEQ multiplex PCR; the TCRdb copy retains only in-frame clones and omits some. The sample has about 76,000 clones; around 90% are singletons. The source was peripheral blood, collected after pregnancy. These receptors originate from a female donor in good health, enrolled as a control in a pregnancy study.

V is TRBV7-8 and J is TRBJ1-1; a weak D match, TRBD1 (5 bases). The length of the CDR3 is 14 residues. CDR1 is SGHVS and CDR2 is FQNEAQ in the germline V gene. The germline V and J ends were trimmed by 1 base and 1 base, with 7 bases remaining between them. CDR3 amino acids: CASSLVTGNTEAFF. CDR3 nucleotide sequence: TGTGCCAGCAGCTTAGTCACAGGGAACACTGAAGCTTTCTTT. Together with reference TRBV7-8 and TRBJ1-1, the CDR3 gives the full variable domain: GAGVSQSPRYKVAKRGQDVALRCDPISGHVSLFWYQQALGQGPEFLTYFQNEAQLDKSGLPSDRFFAERPEGSVSTLKIQRTQQEDSAVYLCASSLVTGNTEAFFGQGTRLTVV.

The chain uses TRBV15 and TRBJ2-5; 15 nucleotides line up with TRBD2. J was trimmed by 4 bases and V by 5 bases; bases with no gene match: 5. The V gene's germline CDR1 is LNHNV and CDR2 YYDKDF (reference sequence). This CDR3 spans 16 amino acids. The DNA for the CDR3 is TGTGCCACCAGCCGGACTAGCGGGAGGGCCGGAGAGACCCAGTACTTC. Its translation is CATSRTSGRAGETQYF.

The chain is built from TRBV5-6 and TRBJ2-5, with D possibly being TRBD1 (5 bases). Germline-derived CDR1 and CDR2 are SGHDT and YYEEEE. V was pared by 7 bases and J by 4 bases, with 23 bases between. This CDR3 has 16 amino acids. The CDR3 reads CASLDRLHGQGETQYF. DNA for the CDR3: TGTGCCAGCTTAGACAGACTTCATGGTCAGGGAGAGACCCAGTACTTC.

The chain couples TRBV5-4 to TRBJ2-5; D may be TRBD1 (6 bases). Germline values: CDR1 SGHNT, CDR2 YYREEE (reference sequence). The CDR3 sequence is 14 residues long. The ends were cut back, 5 bases at V and 5 bases at J, with 16 bases in the middle. Written as DNA, the CDR3 is TGTGCCAGCAGAAGGGGGATAGGCGGGGAGACCCAGTACTTC. It yields the protein CASRRGIGGETQYF.

This clone appeared once. The chain uses TRBV28 and TRBJ2-1; D call uncertain. This CDR3 is built from 14 residues. CDR1 is MDHEN, CDR2 SYDVKM, per germline. Trimming shortened V by 1 base and J by 7 bases, and 11 bases separated the two germline ends. As DNA, the CDR3 is TGTGCCAGCAGTTTATATGTTGGCCCTAATGAGCAGTTCTTC. Amino acid sequence: CASSLYVGPNEQFF. Combining the CDR3 with reference TRBV28 and TRBJ2-1 gives the whole variable domain DVKVTQSSRYLVKRTGEKVFLECVQDMDHENMFWYRQDPGLGLRLIYFSYDVKMKEKGDIPEGYSVSREKKERFSLILESASTNQTSMYLCASSLYVGPNEQFFGPGTRLTVL.

V and J are TRBV28 and TRBJ1-4; 7 nucleotides match TRBD1. Germline CDR1 is MDHEN and CDR2 is SYDVKM. The V segment lost 6 bases and the J segment 0 bases; nucleotides outside the gene matches: 1. The length of the CDR3 is 14 residues. In DNA, the CDR3 is TGTGCCAGCAGGCAGGGGGCAACTAATGAAAAACTGTTTTTT. Translation: CASRQGATNEKLFF.

The V call is TRBV19, the J call TRBJ2-7, with a tentative D call TRBD1 (6 bases). V lost 3 bases to trimming and J lost 7 bases, with 16 bases between them. This CDR3 has 14 residues. Germline-derived CDR1 and CDR2 are LNHDA and SQIVND (reference sequence). The CDR3 DNA sequence: TGTGCCAGTAGTATCGGAGGACAGCTAACAGAGCAGTACTTC. Its protein product is CASSIGGQLTEQYF.

The chain recombines TRBV7-6 with TRBJ2-3, with D possibly TRBD2 on 5 matching bases. The CDR3 consists of 16 residues. From germline, CDR1 is SGHVS and CDR2 FNYEAQ. V lost 2 bases, J lost 0 bases, and 12 bases lay in between. The CDR3 spells CASSLSKGLSTDTQYF. The CDR3 region has the DNA TGTGCCAGCAGCTTATCTAAAGGACTTAGCACAGATACGCAGTATTTT. The whole variable domain, remainder taken from reference TRBV7-6 and TRBJ2-3, is GAGVSQSPRYKVTKRGQDVALRCDPISGHVSLYWYRQALGQGPEFLTYFNYEAQQDKSGLPNDRFSAERPEGSISTLTIQRTEQRDSAMYRCASSLSKGLSTDTQYFGPGTRLTVL.

Only one count was recorded for this clone. The chain is built from TRBV5-4 and TRBJ2-7; 12 nucleotides align to TRBD1. CDR1 is SGHNT, CDR2 YYREEE, per germline (reference sequence). V lost 4 bases and J lost 5; bases outside the gene matches: 10. The length of the CDR3 is 16 residues. In nucleotides, the CDR3 is TGTGCCAGCAGCCTCAGGGACAGGGGGCGCGACGACGAGCAGTACTTC. Translation: CASSLRDRGRDDEQYF.

This clone was counted once. The V and J genes are TRBV30 and TRBJ2-5; 8 bases align to TRBD2. Judging by the DNA end, TRBJ2-7 fits better; the J call may be wrong. The CDR3 sequence is 14 residues long. Germline loops: CDR1 GTSNPN, CDR2 SVGIG (reference sequence). The CDR3 nucleotides are TGTGCCTGGAGTGACGGGAGGGCTTCATACGAGCAGTACTTC. This translates into CAWSDGRASYEQYF.

This chain links TRBV28 with TRBJ2-7; D is unresolved. V was trimmed by 8 bases and J by 2 bases, leaving 16 bases between them. The germline V gene has CDR1 MDHEN and CDR2 SYDVKM. CDR3 length: 14 amino acids. CDR3 protein: CASSITPQTYEQYF. DNA for the CDR3: TGTGCCAGCTCAATTACCCCGCAGACCTACGAGCAGTACTTC.

This chain uses TRBV7-9 with TRBJ2-7; 7 bases map to TRBD1. Germline CDR1 SEHNR, CDR2 FQNEAQ (reference sequence). CDR3 length: 13 amino acids. Trimming cost V 2 bases and J 5 bases; bases outside gene matches: 3. The DNA of the CDR3 is TGTGCCAGCAGCTTATCGACAGGGAACGAGCAGTACTTC. Protein product: CASSLSTGNEQYF.

This chain links TRBV6-1 with TRBJ1-6; tentative D call: TRBD1 (5 bases). Trimming pared 3 bases from V and 6 bases from J, leaving 18 bases between. Germline CDR1 is MNHNS and CDR2 is SASEGT. The CDR3 totals 17 residues. CDR3 bases: TGTGCCAGCAGTGAGTTGGCGGGGGGAGAGGGTAATTCACCCCTCCACTTT. Protein product: CASSELAGGEGNSPLHF.

This clone was found once. This sequence joins TRBV7-2 and TRBJ2-3; 11 bases map to TRBD2. This CDR3 comprises 17 residues. The trim removed 5 bases at V and 0 bases at J, leaving 7 bases unmatched. Looked up from germline, CDR1 is SGHTA and CDR2 is FQGNSA. Here the CDR3 reads CASSPPTSGTSTDTQYF. CDR3 sequence (DNA): TGTGCCAGCAGCCCGCCGACTAGCGGGACTAGCACAGATACGCAGTATTTT.

The rearrangement joins TRBV7-9 to TRBJ1-1, with 8 bases aligning to TRBD1. The CDR3 consists of 15 residues. After removal of 2 bases from V and 6 bases from J, the junction contained 8 bases not matched to a gene. The V gene's germline CDR1 is SEHNR and CDR2 FQNEAQ (reference sequence). The CDR3 spells CASSLQGAGVAEAFF. The CDR3 DNA follows: TGTGCCAGCAGCTTACAGGGGGCGGGGGTCGCTGAAGCTTTCTTT.

The rearrangement joins TRBV18 to TRBJ1-2; D is perhaps TRBD1 (5 bases). Germline CDR1 KGHSH, CDR2 LQKENI. The length of the CDR3 is 13 residues. V shed 3 bases and J shed 4 bases, with 9 bases lying between them. CDR3 protein: CASSPRQTYGYTF. CDR3 DNA: TGTGCCAGCTCACCGAGACAGACCTATGGCTACACCTTC.

This sequence joins TRBV25-1 and TRBJ2-7; 7 bases agree with TRBD1. V dropped 3 bases and J dropped 3; count of bases not matched to a gene: 5. The CDR3 covers 14 residues. CDR1 is MGHDK, CDR2 SYGVNS, per germline. The CDR3 is CASSDARDSYEQYF. The CDR3 nucleotides are TGTGCCAGCAGTGATGCCCGGGACAGCTACGAGCAGTACTTC.

This chain connects TRBV4-2 to TRBJ2-7; TRBD2 agrees at 7 bases. V was pared by 3 bases and J by 4 bases, with 12 bases of the junction left unmatched. The CDR3 runs 16 residues. Germline values: CDR1 LGHNA, CDR2 YNFKEQ. CDR3 in DNA: TGTGCCAGCAGCCAGGCTAGCGGAACCGGGGGATACGAGCAGTACTTC. Translated, it gives CASSQASGTGGYEQYF.

This clone occurred a few times. V is TRBV19 and J is TRBJ1-1; D unresolved. The CDR3 sequence is 14 residues long. Germline-derived CDR1 and CDR2 are LNHDA and SQIVND (reference sequence). Deletions cut 9 bases from V and 3 bases from J, with 17 bases between. The CDR3 DNA reads TGTGCCAGCCGTGAGGAGAGCCGATACACTGAAGCTTTCTTT. Translation: CASREESRYTEAFF.

This chain's CDR3 is CASSGDNAGELFF. CDR3 sequence (DNA): TGTGCCAGCTCAGGGGACAACGCCGGGGAGCTGTTTTTT. The chain links TRBV18 to TRBJ2-2; TRBD1 might be the D (6 bases). CDR1 is KGHSH and CDR2 is LQKENI in the germline V gene. The germline V and J ends were trimmed by 5 bases and 6 bases, with 10 bases remaining between them. The CDR3 runs 13 residues.